This entry lists 17 T cell receptor beta chains sequenced from one sample in a study of blood T cell repertoires in COVID-19. TCRdb's copy holds only in-frame clones and misses some; the assay was immunoSEQ multiplex PCR. Found here are tens of thousands of clones, approximately 86% of them singletons; the top ten hold less than 15%. What was sequenced was peripheral blood. These receptors all come from a human donor in a cohort sampled during active COVID-19.

The chain links TRBV2 to TRBJ1-4; possibly TRBD1 for D (6 bases). CDR1 SNHLY and CDR2 FYNNEI come from the germline V gene. The CDR3 covers 17 residues. The V and J ends lost 6 bases and 0 bases respectively, with 17 bases between them. The CDR3 spells CASRDPRQDATNEKLFF. CDR3 in DNA: TGTGCCAGCAGGGACCCGCGACAGGACGCAACTAATGAAAAACTGTTTTTT.

The chain couples TRBV5-1 to TRBJ2-5, with TRBD2 matching 7 bases. There are 14 residues in the CDR3. Per the germline V gene, CDR1 is SGHRS and CDR2 is YFSETQ. With 3 bases clipped from V and 1 base from J, the junction kept 3 bases outside the gene matches. CDR3 sequence: CASSSGRLQETQYF. The CDR3 coding sequence is TGCGCCAGCAGCTCCGGGAGGCTCCAAGAGACCCAGTACTTC.

The chain recombines TRBV30 with TRBJ2-7, with D unclear. CDR3 length: 13 residues. Between the trimmed V and J ends, which lost 1 base and 0 bases, there was a span of 7 bases. Germline-derived CDR1 and CDR2 are GTSNPN and SVGIG (reference sequence). In DNA, the CDR3 is TGTGCCTGGAGTGGCCTCAGCTCCTACGAGCAGTACTTC. Amino acid sequence: CAWSGLSSYEQYF.

DNA of the CDR3: TGTGCCAGCAGTGAAGTCGGGGGTGAAAAACTGTTTTTT. Translated, it gives CASSEVGGEKLFF. V usage is TRBV6-1 and J usage is TRBJ1-4; D is perhaps TRBD1 (5 bases). V lost 1 base and J 7 bases, leaving 7 bases between the germline ends. CDR1 and CDR2 from the germline V gene are MNHNS and SASEGT. The CDR3 is 13 residues long.

The rearrangement uses TRBV5-5 and TRBJ2-3, with a tentative D call TRBD2 (5 bases). Per the germline V gene, CDR1 is SGHKS and CDR2 is YYEKEE (reference sequence). V lost 1 base and J 2 bases, leaving 11 bases between the germline ends. CDR3 size: 15 residues. In DNA form, the CDR3 reads TGTGCCAGCAGCTTGCAGGACTTTCCCACAGATACGCAGTATTTT. Amino acid sequence: CASSLQDFPTDTQYF.

The chain couples TRBV29-1 to TRBJ1-1; possibly TRBD1 for D (6 bases). Germline CDR1 SQVTM, CDR2 ANQGSEA. The CDR3 loop spans 12 amino acids. V lost 3 bases and J 4 bases, leaving 9 bases between the germline ends. This chain's CDR3 is CSVDRGGTEAFF. The DNA of the CDR3 is TGCAGCGTTGACAGGGGCGGCACTGAAGCTTTCTTT.

V usage is TRBV19 and J usage is TRBJ2-7, with 7 nucleotides matching TRBD1. Germline V gene sequence: CDR1 LNHDA, CDR2 SQIVND (reference sequence). Losses at the gene ends were 4 bases for V and 0 bases for J; bases not matched to a gene: 21. The CDR3 contains 20 residues. The CDR3: CASSRIPGGKSMGSSYEQYF. CDR3 nucleotides: TGTGCCAGTAGTAGGATCCCAGGGGGAAAAAGTATGGGCAGCTCCTACGAGCAGTACTTC.

The rearrangement joins TRBV16 to TRBJ1-1; D is unresolved. Germline V gene data show CDR1 as KGHSY and CDR2 as FQNENV. The V end lost 1 base, the J end lost 9 bases, and 12 bases lay between the germline ends. The CDR3 is 13 amino acids. The CDR3 DNA reads TGTGCCAGCAGCCAATATCCGCGGGAAAAAGCTTTCTTT. It encodes CASSQYPREKAFF.

V gene TRBV5-4 combines with J gene TRBJ1-1; no clear D gene. V was pared by 4 bases and J by 7 bases, with 14 bases between. The CDR3 loop spans 13 amino acids. Germline loops: CDR1 SGHNT, CDR2 YYREEE (reference sequence). CDR3 protein: CASSLGSTIEAFF. The CDR3 DNA sequence: TGTGCCAGCAGCCTGGGGAGTACGATTGAAGCTTTCTTT.

The chain employs TRBV18 and TRBJ1-2; a possible D gene is TRBD1 (6 bases). This CDR3 is 15 amino acids long. Trimming pared 3 bases from V and 8 bases from J, leaving 19 bases between. From germline, CDR1 is KGHSH and CDR2 LQKENI. This chain's CDR3 is CASSPGAGARDGYTF. For the CDR3, the DNA is TGTGCCAGCTCACCCGGCGCAGGGGCCAGGGACGGCTACACCTTC.

The chain carries TRBV6-6 and TRBJ1-1; maybe TRBD1 (6 bases). V dropped 6 bases and J dropped 5 bases, with 13 bases sitting between them. The CDR3 consists of 13 residues. Germline V gene data show CDR1 as MNHNY and CDR2 as SVGAGI (reference sequence). The CDR3 loop is CASRDSQRTEAFF. As DNA, the CDR3 is TGTGCCAGCAGGGACAGCCAGAGGACTGAAGCTTTCTTT.

This clone was seen more than once but under ten times. J is TRBJ2-2 and V is TRBV4-1, with D possibly matching TRBD2 (5 bases). Germline V gene sequence: CDR1 MGHRA, CDR2 YSYEKL. The CDR3 is made up of 19 amino acids. V lost 3 bases and J 1 base, leaving 21 bases between the germline ends. The CDR3 sequence: CASSHPSSFGIKNTGELFF. The CDR3 coding sequence is TGCGCCAGCAGCCACCCATCCTCGTTCGGGATAAAGAACACCGGGGAGCTGTTTTTT.

The rearrangement links TRBV5-4 to TRBJ2-2; 7 bases agree with TRBD1. Germline loops: CDR1 SGHNT, CDR2 YYREEE (reference sequence). V was clipped by 4 bases and J by 3 bases; unmatched bases: 15. The CDR3 contains 18 residues. The CDR3 here is CASSALWTGFKDTGELFF. The DNA of the CDR3 is TGTGCCAGCAGCGCTTTATGGACAGGTTTCAAAGACACCGGGGAGCTGTTTTTT. The entire variable domain, with the rest obtained from reference TRBV5-4 and TRBJ2-2, is as follows: ETGVTQSPTHLIKTRGQQVTLRCSSQSGHNTVSWYQQALGQGPQFIFQYYREEENGRGNFPPRFSGLQFPNYSSELNVNALELDDSALYLCASSALWTGFKDTGELFFGEGSRLTVL.

The chain uses TRBV12-5 and TRBJ2-3, with 7 bases fitting TRBD2. From germline, CDR1 is LGHNT and CDR2 FRNRAP. The CDR3 consists of 14 residues. The ends lost 5 bases at V and 0 bases at J; junction bases unmatched: 2. CDR3 region: CASGAGLSTDTQYF. The CDR3 region has the DNA TGTGCTAGTGGTGCGGGACTAAGCACAGATACGCAGTATTTT.

This clone was observed once. The chain carries TRBV3-1 (or the pseudogene TRBV3-2) and TRBJ1-2; no firm D call. The CDR3 runs 13 residues. Trimming took 5 bases from V and 8 from J, leaving 15 bases between them. Germline V lookup: CDR1 LGHDT, CDR2 YNNKEL (reference sequence). CDR3 residues: CASSTTRSRGYTF. The DNA of the CDR3 is TGTGCCAGCAGCACTACAAGATCTAGGGGCTACACCTTC.

The chain joins TRBV5-6 to TRBJ1-3; D is possibly TRBD1 (5 bases). This CDR3 is built from 15 residues. Trimming removed 2 bases from V and 8 bases from J, with 17 bases in between. CDR1 and CDR2 (germline): SGHDT, YYEEEE. The CDR3 bases are TGTGCCAGCAGCTTATTGGTACAGGCTGGGCACACCATATATTTT. Protein sequence: CASSLLVQAGHTIYF.

J is TRBJ1-6 and V is TRBV27; D gene unclear. Germline CDR1 reads MNHEY; CDR2 reads SMNVEV (reference sequence). V gave up 3 bases and J gave up 6 bases, with 15 bases separating them. The CDR3 covers 16 residues. The CDR3 bases are TGTGCCAGCAGTTTCGATAGGAGGAGGAGTAATTCACCCCTCCACTTT. Its protein is CASSFDRRRSNSPLHF.